The clone carrying this T cell receptor beta chain was recorded a few times. The antigen remains undetermined. The data were obtained in a study of T cells after yellow fever vaccination. Overall study findings and caveats: Compared with primary, the secondary response was weaker and peaked at day 5, not 15. Most primary-vaccination clones recurred post-booster (nearly 98% CD4, about 90% CD8).

Trimming took off 6 bases at V and 2 bases at J, with 8 bases between the two ends. CDR3 size: 13 residues. From germline, CDR1 is MNHEY and CDR2 SVGEGT. For TCR, cDNA came from 5'RACE template switching, which added a universal primer site and UMIs. MiXCR was run by TCRdb on the 5' RACE reads, yielding one entry per CDR3 protein. Found here are 350,000 to 450,000 distinct CDR3 sequences, approximately 18% of them singletons; the top ten hold 15% to 20%. The clonotype originates from a man in his late teens or twenties who received the YFV17D yellow fever vaccine. The V gene is TRBV6-2 or TRBV6-3, the J gene TRBJ2-1; D gene ambiguous. Source: PBMCs, taken before the yellow fever booster vaccination. CDR3 nucleotides: TGTGCCAGCAGACCCGGACCCTACAATGAGCAGTTCTTC. Translation gives CASRPGPYNEQFF.